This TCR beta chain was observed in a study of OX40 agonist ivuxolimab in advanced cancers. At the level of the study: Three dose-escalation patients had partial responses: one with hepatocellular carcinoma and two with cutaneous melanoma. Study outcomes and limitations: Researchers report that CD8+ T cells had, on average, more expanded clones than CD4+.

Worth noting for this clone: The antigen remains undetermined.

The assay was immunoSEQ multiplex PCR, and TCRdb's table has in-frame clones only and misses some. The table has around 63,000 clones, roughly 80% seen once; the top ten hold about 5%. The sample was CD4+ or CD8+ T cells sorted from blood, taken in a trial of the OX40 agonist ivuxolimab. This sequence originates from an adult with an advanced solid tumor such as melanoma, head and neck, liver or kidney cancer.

CDR3 bases: TGTGCCAGCAGTTCTGGACAGGGTTTCTATGGCTACACCTTC. It yields the protein CASSSGQGFYGYTF. V is TRBV5-4 and J is TRBJ1-2, with TRBD1 identical over 8 bases. The CDR3 sequence is 14 residues long. In germline, CDR1 is SGHNT, CDR2 YYREEE (reference sequence). The trim removed 5 bases at V and 4 bases at J, leaving 7 bases unmatched.